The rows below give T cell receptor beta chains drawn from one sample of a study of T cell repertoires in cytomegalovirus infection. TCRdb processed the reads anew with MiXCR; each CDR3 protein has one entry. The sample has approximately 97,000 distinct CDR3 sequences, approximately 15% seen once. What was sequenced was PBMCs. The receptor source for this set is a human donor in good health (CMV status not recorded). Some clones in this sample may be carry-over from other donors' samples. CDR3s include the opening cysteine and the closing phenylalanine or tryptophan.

cdr3_aa: CASRLGQNSYEQYF; v_call: TRBV2; j_call: TRBJ2-7
cdr3_aa: CASSLGGAVNTEAFF; v_call: TRBV7-9; j_call: TRBJ1-1
cdr3_aa: CAGGRGSTYEQYF; v_call: TRBV7-2; j_call: TRBJ2-7
cdr3_aa: CALEGSHGEQFF; v_call: TRBV7-9; j_call: TRBJ2-1
cdr3_aa: CASSLGPEQYF; v_call: TRBV4-1; j_call: TRBJ2-7
cdr3_aa: CASSLVGQGHFQPQHF; v_call: TRBV7-9; j_call: TRBJ1-5
cdr3_aa: CASSSRSSYEQYF; v_call: TRBV7-9; j_call: TRBJ2-7
cdr3_aa: CASRASGSSYGYTF; v_call: TRBV28; j_call: TRBJ1-2
cdr3_aa: CASSTIDRGRVNTGELFF; v_call: TRBV19; j_call: TRBJ2-2
cdr3_aa: CASSSGVLRYEQYF; v_call: TRBV2; j_call: TRBJ2-7
cdr3_aa: CASSPGRQNEQFF; v_call: TRBV5-4; j_call: TRBJ2-1
cdr3_aa: CASSPKGQGQDDEKLFF; v_call: TRBV7-8; j_call: TRBJ1-4
cdr3_aa: CASSLWETEAFF; v_call: TRBV5-6; j_call: TRBJ1-1
cdr3_aa: CASSLIRGQADTQYF; v_call: TRBV28; j_call: TRBJ2-3
cdr3_aa: CASVRGGGANVLTF; v_call: TRBV7-2; j_call: TRBJ2-6
cdr3_aa: CSVGFGVGGTEAFF; v_call: TRBV29-1; j_call: TRBJ1-1
cdr3_aa: CASSYRQASQETQYF; v_call: TRBV7-6; j_call: TRBJ2-5
cdr3_aa: CASSLRGSWSSYEQYF; v_call: TRBV27; j_call: TRBJ2-7
cdr3_aa: CASSSGTGRGYTF; v_call: TRBV7-2; j_call: TRBJ1-2
cdr3_aa: CASTGSGSNQPQHF; v_call: TRBV7-2; j_call: TRBJ1-5
cdr3_aa: CASSLAGGAKNIQYF; v_call: TRBV12-3/TRBV12-4; j_call: TRBJ2-4
cdr3_aa: CASSQDHWEFRETQYF; v_call: TRBV4-3; j_call: TRBJ2-5
cdr3_aa: CASSYSRAGGNQPQHF; v_call: TRBV6-2/TRBV6-3; j_call: TRBJ1-5
cdr3_aa: CSGLLTDTQYF; v_call: TRBV29-1; j_call: TRBJ2-3
cdr3_aa: CASSLAQVPDTQYF; v_call: TRBV7-2; j_call: TRBJ2-3